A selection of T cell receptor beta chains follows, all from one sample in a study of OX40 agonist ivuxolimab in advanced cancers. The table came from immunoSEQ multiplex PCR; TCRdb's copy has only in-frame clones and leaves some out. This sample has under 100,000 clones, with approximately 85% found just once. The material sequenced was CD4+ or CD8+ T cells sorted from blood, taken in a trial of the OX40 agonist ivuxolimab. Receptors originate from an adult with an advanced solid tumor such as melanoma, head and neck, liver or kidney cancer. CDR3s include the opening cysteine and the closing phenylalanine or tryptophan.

CDR3aa: CASSLDAGEQFF
v_gene: TRBV11-3

CDR3aa: CAWSPGLAGSSYEQYF
v_gene: TRBV30

CDR3aa: CASSLWAGSTYEQYF
v_gene: TRBV7-2

CDR3aa: CASSHDADRGNSPLHF
v_gene: TRBV5-1

CDR3aa: CASSLAGTVSEAFF
v_gene: TRBV5-1

CDR3aa: CSVDPQGSDEQYF
v_gene: TRBV29-1

CDR3aa: CASSQATKLTGELFF
v_gene: TRBV4-1

CDR3aa: CASGPETNTGELFF
v_gene: TRBV19

CDR3aa: CASSSSLNKQSKAFF
v_gene: TRBV28

CDR3aa: CASSLWDRSTGYTF
v_gene: TRBV5-1